The source of this T cell receptor beta chain is a study of OX40 agonist ivuxolimab in advanced cancers. Broadly, across the study: Ivuxolimab was an agonistic, fully human IgG2 monoclonal antibody directed against OX40 (CD134), a costimulatory receptor. Intravenous ivuxolimab was administered to patients every 2 weeks at six dose levels: 0.01, 0.1, 0.3, 1.5, 3 and 10 mg/kg. Of the roughly 52 dose-escalation patients, hepatocellular carcinoma was present in 19, melanoma in some 15, renal cell carcinoma in 9 and head and neck cancer in 9. In the dose-escalation cohort, nearly 85% of patients were male, and the mean age was around 65 years with a range of about 20 to 80. Patients were allowed to have had prior anti-PD-1, anti-PD-L1 or anti-CTLA-4 therapy, and 40% to 45% of the dose-escalation patients had been treated with checkpoint inhibitors. Partial responses occurred in three dose-escalation patients, of whom one had hepatocellular carcinoma and two had cutaneous melanoma. The purpose of peripheral TCRbeta sequencing was to test whether ivuxolimab changed TCR sequence diversity and led to clonal T-cell expansion. The monotherapy dose-escalation portion (N of about 49 patients) of the phase I ivuxolimab trial is reported in the paper.

Study-wide conclusions, independent of this receptor: After ivuxolimab, more expanded clones were found on average in CD8+ T cells than in CD4+ T cells. At doses from 0.1 to 3.0 mg/kg, clonal expansion was seen in both CD4+ and CD8+ blood T cells between baseline and week 6. Low levels of normalized T-cell clonal expansion were also shown by some nonresponding patients. Antigen specificity was not determined for the clonally expanded peripheral T cells. Partial responders in the 0.1-3.0 mg/kg groups had among the lowest normalized peripheral clonal expansion, especially among CD8+ T cells.

To sequence the TCRbeta CDR3 region, genomic DNA was isolated from the sorted cells. The immunoSEQ Assay was used for sequencing of TCRbeta CDR3 regions. TCRdb took this table from immuneACCESS and kept in-frame rearrangements with V and J called. Such tables lack part of the clones; where checked against another copy, unresolved V genes explain under half of the gap, and the rest is unexplained. This sample comprises 20,000 to 25,000 clones, approximately 80% of them detected only once. The biggest ten clones account for about 24% of the sample. A note on this clone: The target of this receptor is not known. Base qualities are not at hand, and no much larger clone is one base apart.

Patients with autoimmune disease history or receiving systemic immunosuppression were excluded from the trial. Peripheral blood for TCR sequencing was collected from all dose cohorts at baseline, on cycle 4 day 1, and on cycle 7 day 1. Samples came from an open-label, multicenter, first-in-human phase I dose-escalation trial of ivuxolimab. The trial enrolled adults with locally advanced or metastatic head and neck squamous cell, hepatocellular, melanoma or renal cell carcinoma. Before TCR sequencing, CD4+ T cells and CD8+ T cells were sorted from peripheral blood as separate populations. As encoded in the germline V gene (reference sequence), CDR1 is GTSNPN while CDR2 is SVGIG. The CDR3 covers 13 residues, taking in both the cysteine and the phenylalanine. The DNA shown is the 39-base CDR3, in frame from base 1. The V and J ends are trimmed by 0 bases and 6 bases, leaving 11 bases between them.

This TCR derives from an adult with an advanced solid tumor such as melanoma, head and neck, liver or kidney cancer. In this chain, TRBV30 is recombined with TRBJ1-2; confidence is insufficient to name the D gene. The sample was CD4+ or CD8+ T cells sorted from blood, taken in a trial of the OX40 agonist ivuxolimab. The CDR3 corresponds to CAWSVDGVNGYTF. The nucleotides are TGTGCCTGGAGTGTTGATGGAGTTAATGGCTACACCTTC.